The sample holds many counts of the clone carrying this TCR beta chain. The antigen is not known. V gave up 0 bases and J gave up 3 bases, with 15 bases separating them. This CDR3 spans 15 amino acids. CDR1 is DFQATT and CDR2 is SNEGSKA in the germline V gene (reference sequence). This entry comes from a study of CD8 T cells in ankylosing spondylitis. Via MiXCR, TCRdb re-called the 5' RACE reads, giving one row per CDR3 protein. Altogether approximately 250,000 distinct CDR3 sequences are present, more than 20% being singletons, with the ten largest covering around 0.58%. Findings and limits, study-wide: Disease-associated clones were CD8+ and fairly uncommon in peripheral blood. Clones tied to disease were said to be significantly enriched in matched ankylosing spondylitis synovial fluid. Ankylosing spondylitis blood appeared to carry a characteristic TCR beta motif of several highly homologous variants.

V and J are TRBV20-1 and TRBJ2-7, with a weak D call TRBD2 (7 bases). Sequencing was performed on blood, either unsorted or a sorted T cell fraction (not recorded which). This clonotype originated in a male donor with ankylosing spondylitis or in good health (not recorded which). CDR3 DNA sequence: TGCAGTGCTAGAGATGAACGGGGGGCGGGCTACGAGCAGTACTTC. This gives the protein CSARDERGAGYEQYF.